One T cell receptor beta chain is described in this entry. V was trimmed by 3 bases and J by 10 bases, leaving 11 bases between them. This CDR3 spans 12 amino acids. CDR1 and CDR2 (germline): MNHEY, SVGAGI. The assay was immunoSEQ multiplex PCR, and TCRdb's table has in-frame clones only and misses some. The table lists roughly 51,000 clones, approximately 94% of them singletons. The data belong to a study of T cell changes during pregnancy in multiple sclerosis. Sequencing was performed on CD8+ T cells from peripheral blood mononuclear cells, taken before pregnancy. The chain has TRBV6-5 and TRBJ2-3; D might be TRBD2 (5 bases). This sequence was found in a female donor with multiple sclerosis, enrolled in a pregnancy study. The CDR3 bases are TGTGCCAGCAGTTATGAAGGGCGGGCGCAGTATTTT. This sequence encodes CASSYEGRAQYF.